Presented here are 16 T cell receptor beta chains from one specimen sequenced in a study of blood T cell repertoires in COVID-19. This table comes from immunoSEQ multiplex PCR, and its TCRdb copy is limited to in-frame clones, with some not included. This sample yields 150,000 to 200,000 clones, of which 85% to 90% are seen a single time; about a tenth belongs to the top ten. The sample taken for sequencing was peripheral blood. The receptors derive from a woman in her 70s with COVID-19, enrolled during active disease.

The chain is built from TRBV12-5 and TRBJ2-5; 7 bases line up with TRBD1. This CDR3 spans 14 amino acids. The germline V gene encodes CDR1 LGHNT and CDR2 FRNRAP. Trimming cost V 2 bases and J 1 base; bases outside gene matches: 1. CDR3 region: CASGLWDSQETQYF. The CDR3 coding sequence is TGTGCTAGTGGTTTGTGGGACAGCCAAGAGACCCAGTACTTC.

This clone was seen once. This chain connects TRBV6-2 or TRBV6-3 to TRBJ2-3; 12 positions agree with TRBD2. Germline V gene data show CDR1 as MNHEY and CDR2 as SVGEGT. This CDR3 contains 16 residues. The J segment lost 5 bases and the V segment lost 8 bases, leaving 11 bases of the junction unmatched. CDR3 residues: CASGLAGGPMVDTQYF. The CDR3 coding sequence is TGTGCCAGCGGCCTAGCGGGGGGGCCTATGGTAGATACGCAGTATTTT.

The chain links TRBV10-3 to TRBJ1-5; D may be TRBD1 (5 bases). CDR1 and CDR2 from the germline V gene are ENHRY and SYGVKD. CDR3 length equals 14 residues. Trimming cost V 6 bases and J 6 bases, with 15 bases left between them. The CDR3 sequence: CAISQGMSGQPQHF. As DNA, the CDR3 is TGTGCCATCAGCCAGGGTATGTCGGGTCAGCCCCAGCATTTT.

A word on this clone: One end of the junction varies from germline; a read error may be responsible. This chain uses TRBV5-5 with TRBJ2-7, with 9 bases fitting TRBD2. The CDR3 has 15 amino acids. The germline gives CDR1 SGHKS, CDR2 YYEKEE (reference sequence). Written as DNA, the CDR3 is TGTACCAGCAGCTTCAGCGGGGGGCCATCCTACGAGCAGTACTTC. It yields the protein CTSSFSGGPSYEQYF.

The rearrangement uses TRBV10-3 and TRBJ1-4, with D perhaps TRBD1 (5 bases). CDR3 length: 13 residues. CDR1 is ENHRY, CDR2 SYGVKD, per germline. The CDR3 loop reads CFNRRTTNEKLFF. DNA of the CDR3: TGTTTTAACAGGCGAACAACTAATGAAAAACTGTTTTTT.

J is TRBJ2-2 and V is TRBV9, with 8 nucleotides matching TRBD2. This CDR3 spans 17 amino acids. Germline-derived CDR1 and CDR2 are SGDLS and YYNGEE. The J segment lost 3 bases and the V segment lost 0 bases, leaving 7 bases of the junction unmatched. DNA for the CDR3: TGTGCCAGCAGCGTAGTGGGTAGCGGGGCCCACACCGGGGAGCTGTTTTTT. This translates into CASSVVGSGAHTGELFF.

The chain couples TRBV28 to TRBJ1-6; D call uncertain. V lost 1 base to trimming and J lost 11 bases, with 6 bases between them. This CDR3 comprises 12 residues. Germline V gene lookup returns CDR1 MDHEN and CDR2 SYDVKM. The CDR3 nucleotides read TGTGCCAGCAGTTTATACGGAGCACCCCTCCACTTT. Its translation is CASSLYGAPLHF.

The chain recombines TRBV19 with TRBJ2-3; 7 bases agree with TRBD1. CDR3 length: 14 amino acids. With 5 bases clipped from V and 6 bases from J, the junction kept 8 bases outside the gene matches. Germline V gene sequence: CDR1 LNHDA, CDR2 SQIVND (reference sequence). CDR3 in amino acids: CASSAGTDRDTQYF. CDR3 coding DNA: TGTGCCAGTAGTGCCGGGACAGACAGGGATACGCAGTATTTT.

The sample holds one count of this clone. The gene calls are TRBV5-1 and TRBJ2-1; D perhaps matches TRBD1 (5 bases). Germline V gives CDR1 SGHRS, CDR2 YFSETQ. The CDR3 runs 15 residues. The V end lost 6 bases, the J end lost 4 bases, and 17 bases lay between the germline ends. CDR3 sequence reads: CASIIIPGNYNEQFF. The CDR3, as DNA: TGCGCCAGCATAATCATCCCAGGGAATTACAATGAGCAGTTCTTC.

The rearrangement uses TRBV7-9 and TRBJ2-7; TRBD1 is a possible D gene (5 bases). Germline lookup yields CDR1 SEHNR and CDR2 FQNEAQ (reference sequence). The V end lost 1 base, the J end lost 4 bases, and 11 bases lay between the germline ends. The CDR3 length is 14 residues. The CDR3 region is CASSLDQGAYEQYF. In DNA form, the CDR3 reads TGTGCCAGCAGCTTAGATCAGGGTGCGTACGAGCAGTACTTC.

The CDR3 DNA reads TGTGCCAGCAGCCGAACCGGGAACATTCAGTACTTC. Encoded protein: CASSRTGNIQYF. V is TRBV14 and J is TRBJ2-4; D gene unclear. The CDR3 is made up of 12 amino acids. The V gene lost 4 bases and the J gene lost 7 bases, with 8 bases spanning the gap. Germline V gene data show CDR1 as SGHDN and CDR2 as FVKESK.

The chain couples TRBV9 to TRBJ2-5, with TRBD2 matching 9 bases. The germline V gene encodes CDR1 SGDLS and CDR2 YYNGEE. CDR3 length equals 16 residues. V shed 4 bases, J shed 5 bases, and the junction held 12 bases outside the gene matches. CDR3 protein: CASSPRSGLAEETQYF. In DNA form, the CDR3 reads TGTGCCAGCAGCCCTCGTTCGGGACTAGCTGAGGAGACCCAGTACTTC.

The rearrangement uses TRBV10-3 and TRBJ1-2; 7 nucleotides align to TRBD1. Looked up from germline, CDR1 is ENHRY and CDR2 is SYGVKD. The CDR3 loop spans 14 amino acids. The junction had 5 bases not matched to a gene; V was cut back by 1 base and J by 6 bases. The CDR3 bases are TGTGCCATCAGTGAGTTCGGGACAGATGATGGCTACACCTTC. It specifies CAISEFGTDDGYTF.

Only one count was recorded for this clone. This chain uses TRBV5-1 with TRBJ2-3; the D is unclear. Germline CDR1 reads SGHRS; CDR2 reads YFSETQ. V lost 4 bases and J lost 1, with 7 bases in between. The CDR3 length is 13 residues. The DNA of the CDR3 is TGCGCCAGCAGCACGCAGGGCACAGATACGCAGTATTTT. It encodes CASSTQGTDTQYF.

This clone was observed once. The CDR3, as DNA: TGCAGCGTTGAAGAACTCCAGGGGACCGCTAGGAACACCATATATTTT. Translated, it gives CSVEELQGTARNTIYF. The chain uses TRBV29-1 and TRBJ1-3; tentatively, D is TRBD1 (6 bases). Trimming pared 0 bases from V and 7 bases from J, leaving 19 bases between. The CDR3 spans 16 residues. Germline-derived CDR1 and CDR2 are SQVTM and ANQGSEA. Together with reference TRBV29-1 and TRBJ1-3, the CDR3 gives the full variable domain: SAVISQKPSRDICQRGTSLTIQCQVDSQVTMMFWYRQQPGQSLTLIATANQGSEATYESGFVIDKFPISRPNLTFSTLTVSNMSPEDSSIYLCSVEELQGTARNTIYFGEGSWLTVV.

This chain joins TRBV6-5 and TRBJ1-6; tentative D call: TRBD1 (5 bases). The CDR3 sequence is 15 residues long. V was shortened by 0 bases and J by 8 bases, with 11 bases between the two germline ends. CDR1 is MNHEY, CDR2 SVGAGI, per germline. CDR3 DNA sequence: TGTGCCAGCAGTTACTCAGGGGCCGGAGATTCACCCCTCCACTTT. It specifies CASSYSGAGDSPLHF.